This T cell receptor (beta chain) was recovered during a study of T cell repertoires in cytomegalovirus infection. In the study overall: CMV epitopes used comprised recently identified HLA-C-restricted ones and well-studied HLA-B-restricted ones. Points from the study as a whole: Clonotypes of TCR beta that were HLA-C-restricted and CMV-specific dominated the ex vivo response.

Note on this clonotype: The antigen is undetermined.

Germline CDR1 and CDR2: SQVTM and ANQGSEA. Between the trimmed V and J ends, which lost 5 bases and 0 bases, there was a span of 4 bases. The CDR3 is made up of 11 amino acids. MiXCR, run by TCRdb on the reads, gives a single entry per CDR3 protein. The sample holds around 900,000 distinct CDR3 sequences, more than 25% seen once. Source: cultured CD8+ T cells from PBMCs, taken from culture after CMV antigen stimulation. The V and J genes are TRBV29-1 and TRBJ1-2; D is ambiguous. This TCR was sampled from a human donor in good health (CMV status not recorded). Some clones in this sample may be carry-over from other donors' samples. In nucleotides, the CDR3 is TGCAGCGTTTGGACTAACTATGGCTACACCTTC. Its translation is CSVWTNYGYTF.